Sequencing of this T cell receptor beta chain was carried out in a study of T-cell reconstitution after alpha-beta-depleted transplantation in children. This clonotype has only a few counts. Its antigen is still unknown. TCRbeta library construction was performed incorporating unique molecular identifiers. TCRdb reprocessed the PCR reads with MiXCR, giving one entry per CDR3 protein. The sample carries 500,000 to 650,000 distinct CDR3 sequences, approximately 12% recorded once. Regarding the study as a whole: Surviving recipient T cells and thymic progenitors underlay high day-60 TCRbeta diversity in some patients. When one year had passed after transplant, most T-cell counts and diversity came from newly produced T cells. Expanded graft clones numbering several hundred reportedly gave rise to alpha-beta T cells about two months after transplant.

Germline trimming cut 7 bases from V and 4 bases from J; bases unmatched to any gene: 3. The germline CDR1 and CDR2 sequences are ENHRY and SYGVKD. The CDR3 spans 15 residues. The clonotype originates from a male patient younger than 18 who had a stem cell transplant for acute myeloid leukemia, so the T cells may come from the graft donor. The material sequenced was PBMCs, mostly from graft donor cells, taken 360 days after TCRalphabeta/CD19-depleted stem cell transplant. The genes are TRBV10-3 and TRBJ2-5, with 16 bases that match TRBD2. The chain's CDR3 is CAITGTSGGGETQYF. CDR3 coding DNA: TGTGCCATCACCGGGACTAGCGGGGGGGGAGAGACCCAGTACTTC.